The 26 T cell receptor beta chains below come from one sample, sequenced in a study of identical twins. TCRdb analysed the 5' RACE reads with MiXCR anew, one entry per CDR3 protein. The table has 350,000 to 400,000 distinct CDR3 sequences, around 9.7% seen once. Sequencing used naive T cells sorted from blood. The receptors derive from a woman aged 45-65 years in good health.

This chain uses TRBV7-2 with TRBJ2-2, with unresolved D. The CDR3 covers 13 residues. Germline-derived CDR1 and CDR2 are SGHTA and FQGNSA. V lost 5 bases to trimming and J lost 2 bases, with 6 bases between them. The CDR3 DNA reads as TGTGCCAGCAGCGCTGTAAACACCGGGGAGCTGTTTTTT. Residues: CASSAVNTGELFF.

This clonotype was picked up a small number of times. The J gene is TRBJ2-5, the V gene TRBV12-3 or TRBV12-4, with D perhaps matching TRBD1 (6 bases). The length of the CDR3 is 14 residues. With 1 base removed from V and 0 bases from J, the gap between germline ends came to 6 bases. The CDR3 sequence: CASSLGDNQETQYF. In nucleotides, the CDR3 is TGTGCCAGCAGTTTAGGGGACAACCAAGAGACCCAGTACTTC.

Only a few counts were recorded for this clonotype. Here the CDR3 DNA reads TGTGCCAGCAGTTCCGAGGGGGGTGGGACCCAGTACTTC. As protein: CASSSEGGGTQYF. V is TRBV6-5 and J is TRBJ2-5, with D perhaps assigned TRBD1 or TRBD2 (6 bases each). Germline lookup yields CDR1 MNHEY and CDR2 SVGAGI. Trimming removed 4 bases at V and 7 bases at J, with 13 bases between. The CDR3 has 13 residues.

In this sample, this clonotype turned up many times. The V call is TRBV12-3 or TRBV12-4, the J call TRBJ2-1; 9 bases align to TRBD1. The CDR3 runs to 16 residues. V lost 6 bases and J lost 5; bases outside the gene matches: 11. CDR3 sequence (DNA): TGTGCCAGCAGGGGGACAGGGCAGAGAACAAACAATGAGCAGTTCTTC. Translating it yields CASRGTGQRTNNEQFF.

This clonotype was detected a few times. The CDR3 DNA sequence: TGTGCCAGCAGTTTTGCCACAGGCGAAAAACTGTTTTTT. It codes for CASSFATGEKLFF. The V and J genes are TRBV12-3 or TRBV12-4 and TRBJ1-4; D possibly corresponds to TRBD1 (5 bases). The CDR3 runs 13 residues. The V end lost 3 bases, the J end lost 8 bases, and 10 bases lay between the germline ends.

In its sample, this clonotype was seen many times. The chain recombines TRBV3-1 with TRBJ1-4; 11 positions match TRBD1. The CDR3 length is 17 residues. V gave up 4 bases and J gave up 8 bases; unmatched junction bases: 12. Germline V gene lookup returns CDR1 LGHDT and CDR2 YNNKEL (reference sequence). The CDR3 here is CASSPPTPGTGGEKLFF. DNA of the CDR3: TGTGCCAGCAGCCCCCCAACCCCGGGGACAGGGGGAGAAAAACTGTTTTTT. Full variable domain (missing parts from reference TRBV3-1 and TRBJ1-4): DTAVSQTPKYLVTQMGNDKSIKCEQNLGHDTMYWYKQDSKKFLKIMFSYNNKELIINETVPNRFSPKSPDKAHLNLHINSLELGDSAVYFCASSPPTPGTGGEKLFFGSGTQLSVL.

This clonotype was seen a few times. The chain has TRBV29-1 and TRBJ2-2, with 9 bases lining up with TRBD2. In germline, CDR1 is SQVTM, CDR2 ANQGSEA. Trimming at V came to 6 bases and at J to 5 bases, leaving 4 bases not matched to a gene. The CDR3 spans 13 residues. The CDR3 sequence is CSVLAGDTGELFF. DNA for the CDR3: TGCAGCGTATTAGCGGGAGATACCGGGGAGCTGTTTTTT.

This clonotype was recorded a few times. The chain uses TRBV12-3 or TRBV12-4 and TRBJ2-3, with 9 bases that match TRBD2. Germline trimming cut 3 bases from V and 5 bases from J; bases unmatched to any gene: 3. The length of the CDR3 is 14 residues. The CDR3 DNA is TGTGCCAGCAGTTTTAATAGCGGGGGAGATACGCAGTATTTT. This translates into CASSFNSGGDTQYF.

This clonotype was observed many times. The chain employs TRBV10-3 and TRBJ1-1, with D unresolved. This CDR3 spans 13 amino acids. Germline CDR1 ENHRY, CDR2 SYGVKD. Trimming removed 11 bases from V and 0 bases from J, with 13 bases in between. CDR3 in DNA: TGTGCCTTACAAGCGGAGGTGAACACTGAAGCTTTCTTT. It is translated as CALQAEVNTEAFF.

The chain joins TRBV5-1 to TRBJ2-1; 10 bases line up with TRBD2. Germline values: CDR1 SGHRS, CDR2 YFSETQ. The CDR3 spans 16 residues. V shed 0 bases, J shed 4 bases, and the junction held 4 bases outside the gene matches. The CDR3 spells CASSLVTSGTYNEQFF. The CDR3 DNA reads as TGCGCCAGCAGCTTGGTAACTAGCGGGACATACAATGAGCAGTTCTTC.

V is TRBV5-5 and J is TRBJ2-5; tentatively, D is TRBD1 (6 bases). This CDR3 contains 15 residues. Germline lookup yields CDR1 SGHKS and CDR2 YYEKEE (reference sequence). V shed 7 bases and J shed 1 base, with 17 bases lying between them. CDR3 sequence: CASSTGSASQETQYF. DNA of the CDR3: TGTGCCAGCTCGACAGGCTCAGCGTCCCAAGAGACCCAGTACTTC.

This clonotype was detected a few times. This chain links TRBV20-1 with TRBJ1-5, with TRBD1 as a possible D gene (6 bases). The CDR3 sequence is 14 residues long. V lost 0 bases to trimming and J lost 4 bases, with 10 bases between them. Looked up from germline, CDR1 is DFQATT and CDR2 is SNEGSKA (reference sequence). The DNA of the CDR3 is TGCAGTGCTAGAGACCGGGACACAAATCAGCCCCAGCATTTT. Translation: CSARDRDTNQPQHF.

The chain links TRBV7-2 to TRBJ1-6, with no clear D. CDR1 is SGHTA, CDR2 FQGNSA, per germline. V was cut by 2 bases and J by 13 bases, with 12 bases left in between. This CDR3 has 13 amino acids. The CDR3, as DNA: TGTGCCAGCAGCTTAATTGGTGGGGTGCCCCTCCACTTT. Amino acids: CASSLIGGVPLHF.

The chain is built from TRBV29-1 and TRBJ2-5, with D possibly being TRBD2 (5 bases). Trimming pared 0 bases from V and 1 base from J, leaving 12 bases between. Germline V gives CDR1 SQVTM, CDR2 ANQGSEA. The CDR3 loop spans 15 amino acids. The CDR3 protein is CSVEEIGGGQETQYF. DNA for the CDR3: TGCAGCGTTGAAGAAATTGGAGGAGGCCAAGAGACCCAGTACTTC.

This clonotype was recorded a few times. The chain links TRBV21-1 to TRBJ2-7; the listed D gene, TRBD1, was not tested against the DNA. TRBV21-1 is a listed pseudogene. The CDR3 consists of 14 residues. The CDR3 here is CASSKGTGAYEQYV. The CDR3 DNA reads TGTGCCAGCAGCAAAGGCACGGGGGCCTACGAGCAGTACGTC.

The chain employs TRBV12-3 or TRBV12-4 and TRBJ1-2, with a weak D call TRBD1 (5 bases). Trimming took 5 bases from V and 1 from J, leaving 8 bases between them. This CDR3 is 13 amino acids long. CDR3 protein: CASSPQDNYGYTF. CDR3 DNA: TGTGCCAGCAGTCCACAGGATAACTATGGCTACACCTTC.

This clonotype was detected only a few times. The rearrangement joins TRBV10-3 to TRBJ2-3, with 9 bases matching TRBD2. The germline CDR1 and CDR2 sequences are ENHRY and SYGVKD. The V and J ends lost 5 bases and 4 bases, in that order; junction bases with no gene match: 4. The CDR3 extends over 14 amino acids. This CDR3 reads CAISQAGGADTQYF. The CDR3 nucleotides read TGTGCCATCAGTCAGGCGGGAGGGGCAGATACGCAGTATTTT.

This clonotype occurred many times. The chain combines TRBV10-3 with TRBJ2-3; TRBD2 is a possible D gene (5 bases). CDR1 is ENHRY and CDR2 is SYGVKD in the germline V gene. Trimming cost V 4 bases and J 1 base, with 6 bases left between them. This CDR3 contains 13 residues. CDR3 nucleotide sequence: TGTGCCATCAGTGGCGGGCGCACAGATACGCAGTATTTT. Protein product: CAISGGRTDTQYF.

V gene TRBV12-3 or TRBV12-4 combines with J gene TRBJ2-5; 14 bases line up with TRBD2. V shed 7 bases and J 5 bases; nucleotides not matched to a gene: 6. The CDR3 is 15 amino acids. CDR3 sequence (DNA): TGTGCCAGCACCTCCGGACTAGCGGGAGGTGAGACCCAGTACTTC. It encodes CASTSGLAGGETQYF.

This clonotype was detected a few times. The V and J genes are TRBV5-1 and TRBJ2-7, with D hard to call. Trimming pared 4 bases from V and 0 bases from J, leaving 8 bases between. CDR1 is SGHRS and CDR2 is YFSETQ in the germline V gene. CDR3 length equals 13 residues. CDR3 amino acids: CASSRENSYEQYF. CDR3 bases: TGCGCCAGCAGCCGAGAGAACTCCTACGAGCAGTACTTC.

This clonotype was found a few times. J is TRBJ1-1 and V is TRBV4-1; 7 nucleotides align to TRBD1. In germline, CDR1 is MGHRA, CDR2 YSYEKL. The CDR3 covers 14 residues. The ends lost 0 bases at V and 12 bases at J; junction bases unmatched: 10. The CDR3 protein is CASSQDGEGAGSFF. CDR3 DNA: TGCGCCAGCAGCCAAGATGGGGAGGGGGCTGGATCTTTCTTT.

This clonotype came up a few times. This chain links TRBV6-5 with TRBJ2-1; the D is unclear. Trimming removed 0 bases at V and 10 bases at J, with 13 bases between. CDR1 and CDR2 (germline): MNHEY, SVGAGI. The CDR3 spans 14 residues. CDR3 sequence: CASSYSVVPREQFF. DNA of the CDR3: TGTGCCAGCAGTTACTCGGTAGTGCCCAGGGAGCAGTTCTTC.

This clonotype was picked up a small number of times. The chain carries TRBV5-1 and TRBJ2-7; D gene ambiguous. V was pared by 0 bases and J by 5 bases, with 6 bases between. The CDR3 is 12 residues long. Looked up from germline, CDR1 is SGHRS and CDR2 is YFSETQ. The CDR3 coding sequence is TGCGCCAGCAGCTTGGGAGTCCACGAGCAGTACTTC. Protein sequence: CASSLGVHEQYF.

This chain links TRBV6-1 with TRBJ1-5; D is perhaps TRBD1 (5 bases). V lost 5 bases and J lost 11, with 22 bases in between. CDR1 MNHNS and CDR2 SASEGT come from the germline V gene. This CDR3 contains 15 residues. DNA for the CDR3: TGTGCCAGCAGTCCTCGAGGCCGGGAGTTGGGGGCCCAGCATTTT. It is translated as CASSPRGRELGAQHF.

There are a few counts of this clonotype. The CDR3, as DNA: TGCGCCAGCAGCCAACGACTAGCGGGTTTGAACACCGGGGAGCTGTTTTTT. Residues: CASSQRLAGLNTGELFF. The chain recombines TRBV4-1 with TRBJ2-2; 10 nucleotides agree with TRBD2. From germline, CDR1 is MGHRA and CDR2 YSYEKL. V trimming: 2 bases; J trimming: 1 base; junction bases outside the gene matches: 4. The CDR3 length is 17 residues.

This clonotype was picked up a small number of times. The chain couples TRBV11-3 to TRBJ2-7; perhaps TRBD1 as D (6 bases). Germline assignment: CDR1 SGHNT and CDR2 YENEEA. This CDR3 spans 13 amino acids. V shed 1 base and J shed 5 bases, with 9 bases lying between them. In nucleotides, the CDR3 is TGTGCCAGCAGCTTAGGGGGGCCGGACGAGCAGTACTTC. The encoded protein is CASSLGGPDEQYF.